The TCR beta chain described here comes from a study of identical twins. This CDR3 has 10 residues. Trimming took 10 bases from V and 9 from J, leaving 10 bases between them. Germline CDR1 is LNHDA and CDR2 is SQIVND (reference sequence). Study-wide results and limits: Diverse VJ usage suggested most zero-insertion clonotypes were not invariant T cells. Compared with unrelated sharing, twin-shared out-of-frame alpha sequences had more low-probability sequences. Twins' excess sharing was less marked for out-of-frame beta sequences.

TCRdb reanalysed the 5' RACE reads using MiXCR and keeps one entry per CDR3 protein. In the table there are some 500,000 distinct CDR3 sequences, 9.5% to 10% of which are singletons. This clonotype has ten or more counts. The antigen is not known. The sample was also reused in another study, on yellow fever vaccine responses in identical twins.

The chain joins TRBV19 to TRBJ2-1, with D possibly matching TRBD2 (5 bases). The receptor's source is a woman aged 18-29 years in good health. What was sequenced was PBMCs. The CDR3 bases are TGTGCCACCTCCCGGGGTGAGCAGTTCTTC. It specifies CATSRGEQFF.